The TCR beta chain described here comes from a study of blood T cell repertoires in COVID-19 (dated by TCRdb to the early 2020s). Background on the whole study: Collaborator samples came from the United States, Italy and Spain and covered acute and convalescent phases of COVID-19. The dataset comprised deeply sampled blood TCRbeta repertoires from subjects exposed to, actively infected with, or recovered from COVID-19. The sample metadata nearly always contained a de-identified subject ID, COVID-19 status, age in years and sex. Where available, HLA class I and class II types were taken from metadata supplied by the sample provider and were not determined by assay-based typing. The repertoires were released in a freely available public database meant as a resource for research on the immune response to SARS-CoV-2. The samples were drawn from two sources: the first 160 participants of the ongoing ImmuneRACE study, and over 1,000 subjects contributed by 6 global collaborators. The prospective study material was composed of cDNA or gDNA derived from T cells, B-cell-depleted T cells, or PBMCs.

A note on this clone: It has no known antigen specificity. Per-base qualities were not stored, and no clone one base away is much larger.

The CDR3 starts with the cysteine, ends with the phenylalanine, and has 15 residues. Of all the DNA, just the CDR3 is kept, 45 bases in frame from base 1. V is cut by 6 bases and J by 4 bases, and the space between the germline ends is 18 bases. For CDR1 and CDR2, the germline V gene lists MDHEN and SYDVKM. TCRbeta CDR3 regions were amplified from genomic DNA by means of the immunoSEQ Assay, a bias-controlled multiplex PCR. Per the authors' processing: Within the assay, amplification of reference gene primers was used to estimate how many nucleated cells each sample contained. To quantify the absolute abundance of each unique TCRbeta CDR3 rearrangement, sequence reads were collapsed and filtered. Productive Simpson clonality was computed per sample as the square root of Simpson's diversity index over productive rearrangements. TCRdb carries this immuneACCESS record with in-frame sequences only. Its versions omit some clonotypes, under half of them owing to an unresolved V gene in the studies checked, with the rest unexplained. V and J calls and clone size follow that table, whereas D and trimming were derived from the DNA. This sample comprises roughly 240,000 clones, about 82% of them detected only once. The top ten constitute around 6% of the sample.

One collaborating source in Seattle enrolled patients during active infection and followed them longitudinally through the course of disease. Each collaborating institution followed its own protocols to collect whole blood in K2EDTA tubes. For TCRbeta analysis, collaborators shipped samples as frozen whole blood, isolated PBMCs, or DNA extracted from either of those sample types. What the work shows at the level of the full study, not this receptor alone: Clinical and demographic metadata were provided uncurated, with the amount varying by source and participant.

The chain joins TRBV28 to TRBJ1-2; the D segment cannot be called with confidence. The origin of this receptor is an elderly woman with COVID-19, enrolled during active disease. The sequenced sample was peripheral blood. The CDR3 region: CASSSPSGSAYGYTF. The DNA sequence follows: TGTGCCAGCAGCTCTCCCTCCGGGTCGGCCTATGGCTACACCTTC.